These 27 T cell receptor beta chains were all obtained from the same sample, sequenced in a study of shared clonotypes between healthy human individuals. Using immunoSEQ multiplex PCR, the repertoire was profiled, and TCRdb retains in-frame clones only, with some absent. The sample includes around 700,000 clones, roughly 70% seen only once; the top ten take more than 1.5%. Material for sequencing was memory CD4+ T cells sorted from blood. Subset of the sample: CD45RA-negative fraction. Source of these receptors: a woman aged 25 to 45 in good health.

DNA of the CDR3: TGCAGCGTAGCGGGACCCGGGACTAGCGATCTTGAGCAGTTCTTC. This codes for CSVAGPGTSDLEQFF. The V call is TRBV29-1, the J call TRBJ2-1, with 10 nucleotides matching TRBD2. Germline assignment: CDR1 SQVTM and CDR2 ANQGSEA. Trimming cost V 6 bases and J 9 bases; bases outside gene matches: 14. The CDR3 is made up of 15 amino acids.

V usage is TRBV6-1 and J usage is TRBJ2-7, with 7 bases matching TRBD1. The CDR3 spans 15 residues. From germline, CDR1 is MNHNS and CDR2 SASEGT. With 0 bases clipped from V and 6 bases from J, the junction kept 8 bases outside the gene matches. The CDR3: CASSEALTGVGEQYF. CDR3 in DNA: TGTGCCAGCAGTGAAGCATTAACAGGGGTCGGCGAGCAGTACTTC.

Comments on this clone: At one end, the junction sequence differs from germline, possibly due to a read error. The V and J genes are TRBV28 and TRBJ1-2; D unclear. The length of the CDR3 is 9 residues. Germline V gene data show CDR1 as MDHEN and CDR2 as SYDVKM. CDR3 in DNA: TGTGCCAGCAGTCCCCCCCACTACTTC. Its protein product is CASSPPHYF.

Note on this clone: The sample has other DNA sequences that encode this CDR3 too. The chain carries TRBV7-9 and TRBJ1-4; D gene ambiguous. CDR3 size: 14 residues. Germline lookup yields CDR1 SEHNR and CDR2 FQNEAQ (reference sequence). Between the trimmed V and J ends, which lost 3 bases and 3 bases, there was a span of 8 bases. The CDR3 nucleotides read TGTGCCAGCAGCTTGAGGGATGCTAATGAAAAACTGTTTTTT. This encodes CASSLRDANEKLFF.

This clone has only one observation. CDR3 nucleotides: TGTGCCAGCAGCTTAGCCCTTGCGGGAGGGTCAGATACGCAGTATTTT. It yields the protein CASSLALAGGSDTQYF. V and J are TRBV7-3 and TRBJ2-3; the match to TRBD2 covers 9 bases. Germline-derived CDR1 and CDR2 are SGHTA and FQGTGA. This CDR3 region has 16 residues. The ends lost 2 bases at V and 4 bases at J; junction bases unmatched: 7.

The V gene is TRBV6-1, the J gene TRBJ1-5; D gene uncertain. In germline, CDR1 is MNHNS, CDR2 SASEGT. The CDR3 contains 15 residues. V was pared by 5 bases and J by 0 bases, with 11 bases between. This CDR3 reads CASSSAQDSNQPQHF. In DNA form, the CDR3 reads TGTGCCAGCAGTTCGGCTCAAGATAGCAATCAGCCCCAGCATTTT.

This clone was recorded a few times. The gene calls are TRBV7-9 and TRBJ2-7; the match to TRBD2 covers 11 bases. The J segment lost 3 bases and the V segment lost 2 bases, leaving 6 bases of the junction unmatched. This CDR3 region has 16 residues. Germline assignment: CDR1 SEHNR and CDR2 FQNEAQ (reference sequence). The CDR3 DNA is TGTGCCAGCAGCTTATTCAGAACTAGCGGGAGCTACGAGCAGTACTTC. It codes for CASSLFRTSGSYEQYF.

The chain employs TRBV7-8 and TRBJ1-1; the D is unclear. V lost 8 bases to trimming and J lost 0 bases, with 19 bases between them. Germline V gene data show CDR1 as SGHVS and CDR2 as FQNEAQ. The CDR3 has 16 residues. CDR3 bases: TGTGCCAGCTGGCCTCGAATCGGGTGGGTGAACACTGAAGCTTTCTTT. Translating gives CASWPRIGWVNTEAFF.

The CDR3 spells CAITPRKGAFTEAFF. The CDR3 DNA reads TGTGCCATCACCCCTAGGAAGGGGGCTTTTACTGAAGCTTTCTTT. The chain joins TRBV10-3 to TRBJ1-1; TRBD1 agrees at 7 bases. This CDR3 spans 15 amino acids. V trimming: 7 bases; J trimming: 5 bases; junction bases outside the gene matches: 13. Germline V lookup: CDR1 ENHRY, CDR2 SYGVKD.

This chain uses TRBV6-6 with TRBJ1-5; no clear D. From germline, CDR1 is MNHNY and CDR2 SVGAGI (reference sequence). CDR3 size: 13 residues. Trimming cost V 5 bases and J 7 bases, with 12 bases left between them. In nucleotides, the CDR3 is TGTGCCAGCAGTCTCCGGACGGACCAGCCCCAGCATTTT. It codes for CASSLRTDQPQHF.

The gene calls are TRBV7-2 and TRBJ2-7; D not certain. The V gene's germline CDR1 is SGHTA and CDR2 FQGNSA. The CDR3 has 13 residues. V was trimmed by 5 bases and J by 6 bases, leaving 14 bases between them. The CDR3 nucleotides read TGTGCCAGCAGCCGAATCCCCCCAGTCGAGCAGTACTTC. It is translated as CASSRIPPVEQYF.

The rearrangement uses TRBV7-2 and TRBJ1-5; D is undetermined. Germline CDR1 reads SGHTA; CDR2 reads FQGNSA. The CDR3 sequence is 15 residues long. Trimming shortened V by 1 base and J by 0 bases, and 7 bases separated the two germline ends. Written as DNA, the CDR3 is TGTGCCAGCAGCTTAGTCTTTGGTAGCAATCAGCCCCAGCATTTT. Its translation is CASSLVFGSNQPQHF.

The V and J genes are TRBV12-5 and TRBJ1-2; D gene unclear. V was clipped by 6 bases and J by 3 bases, with 11 bases between them. The CDR3 consists of 13 residues. The germline V gene encodes CDR1 LGHNT and CDR2 FRNRAP. The CDR3 spells CASGLQTDYGYTF. The CDR3 DNA reads as TGTGCTAGTGGCCTCCAGACGGACTATGGCTACACCTTC.

The chain employs TRBV5-1 and TRBJ2-7; TRBD1 aligns across 9 bases. The CDR3 runs 17 residues. V gave up 0 bases and J gave up 3 bases; unmatched junction bases: 10. CDR1 is SGHRS, CDR2 YFSETQ, per germline. CDR3 loop: CASSLVGTGQGIYEQYF. The CDR3 DNA sequence: TGCGCCAGCAGCTTGGTAGGGACGGGACAGGGTATCTACGAGCAGTACTTC. Full variable domain (missing parts from reference TRBV5-1 and TRBJ2-7): KAGVTQTPRYLIKTRGQQVTLSCSPISGHRSVSWYQQTPGQGLQFLFEYFSETQRNKGNFPGRFSGRQFSNSRSEMNVSTLELGDSALYLCASSLVGTGQGIYEQYFGPGTRLTVT.

The chain links TRBV10-3 to TRBJ2-7, with TRBD1 matching 11 bases. This CDR3 spans 15 amino acids. CDR1 ENHRY and CDR2 SYGVKD come from the germline V gene. V lost 3 bases, J lost 1 base, and 2 bases stayed unmatched. CDR3 nucleotides: TGTGCCATCAGTGACCGGGACAGGGGGTCCTACGAGCAGTACTTC. Amino acids: CAISDRDRGSYEQYF.

This chain joins TRBV20-1 and TRBJ1-1; D ambiguous. The germline V gene encodes CDR1 DFQATT and CDR2 SNEGSKA (reference sequence). V lost 7 bases and J 1 base, leaving 7 bases between the germline ends. There are 11 residues in the CDR3. Here the CDR3 reads CSGHTNTEAFF. The CDR3 region has the DNA TGCAGTGGTCATACGAACACTGAAGCTTTCTTT.

The chain links TRBV7-9 to TRBJ1-1; 10 nucleotides line up with TRBD1. Germline lookup yields CDR1 SEHNR and CDR2 FQNEAQ (reference sequence). The CDR3 runs to 16 residues. J was trimmed by 3 bases and V by 8 bases; bases with no gene match: 12. This CDR3 is CASAKAGQGLHTEAFF. For the CDR3, the DNA is TGTGCCAGCGCGAAGGCGGGACAGGGGTTGCACACTGAAGCTTTCTTT.

This clone has a count of ten or more. The rearrangement uses TRBV7-3 and TRBJ2-3; D remains unclear. Germline V gives CDR1 SGHTA, CDR2 FQGTGA. This CDR3 has 14 residues. Deletions cut 2 bases from V and 2 bases from J, with 8 bases between. Here the CDR3 DNA reads TGTGCCAGCAGCTTATACTATGACACAGATACGCAGTATTTT. Translating gives CASSLYYDTDTQYF.

The rearrangement joins TRBV11-3 to TRBJ1-1, with unresolved D. This CDR3 is 14 amino acids long. Trimming stripped 4 bases from V and 1 base from J, with 10 bases between. Germline values: CDR1 SGHNT, CDR2 YENEEA. The CDR3, as DNA: TGTGCCAGCAGCTCGGACGGACCGAACACTGAAGCTTTCTTT. Translating gives CASSSDGPNTEAFF.

This clone appeared once. The chain recombines TRBV11-2 with TRBJ1-2; D unclear. V lost 1 base and J 8 bases, leaving 8 bases between the germline ends. CDR3 length: 12 residues. CDR1 and CDR2 from the germline V gene are SGHAT and FQNNGV. CDR3 coding DNA: TGTGCCAGCAGCTTAGGACGGTTCGGCTACACCTTC. It specifies CASSLGRFGYTF.

This clone was observed once. The chain links TRBV18 to TRBJ1-5; no reliable D call. The CDR3 is made up of 15 amino acids. V lost 3 bases, J lost 3 bases, and 12 bases lay in between. Germline CDR1 KGHSH, CDR2 LQKENI. The CDR3 region has the DNA TGTGCCAGCTCACCCCCGACCGGAGTCAATCAGCCCCAGCATTTT. It encodes CASSPPTGVNQPQHF.

This clone came up a few times. The chain combines TRBV20-1 with TRBJ2-1; unclear D gene. The CDR3 runs 11 residues. V was clipped by 6 bases and J by 7 bases, with 10 bases between them. Germline-derived CDR1 and CDR2 are DFQATT and SNEGSKA (reference sequence). The CDR3, as DNA: TGCAGTGCGGAGCTAGGAAATGAGCAGTTCTTC. Its translation: CSAELGNEQFF.

The V call is TRBV11-3, the J call TRBJ2-1; 14 bases fit TRBD2. The CDR3 has 16 amino acids. The germline CDR1 and CDR2 sequences are SGHNT and YENEEA. Germline trimming cut 4 bases from V and 8 bases from J; bases unmatched to any gene: 7. The chain's CDR3 is CASSSSGTSGSYEQFF. DNA for the CDR3: TGTGCCAGCAGCTCCTCCGGGACTAGCGGGAGCTATGAGCAGTTCTTC.

The genes are TRBV4-1 and TRBJ1-2; D call uncertain. Germline assignment: CDR1 MGHRA and CDR2 YSYEKL. This CDR3 contains 15 residues. Trimming cost V 0 bases and J 9 bases, with 17 bases left between them. The CDR3 region is CASSQEETVMISYTF. Written as DNA, the CDR3 is TGCGCCAGCAGCCAAGAGGAGACGGTAATGATTAGCTACACCTTC.

The chain combines TRBV29-1 with TRBJ2-3, with D hard to call. V lost 5 bases and J 7 bases, leaving 13 bases between the germline ends. Germline lookup yields CDR1 SQVTM and CDR2 ANQGSEA. The CDR3 has 12 amino acids. The chain's CDR3 is CSVHERLNTQYF. CDR3 sequence (DNA): TGCAGCGTTCATGAACGCCTCAATACGCAGTATTTT.

This sequence joins TRBV7-3 and TRBJ2-6, with D hard to call. The CDR3 length is 18 residues. Germline V gene sequence: CDR1 SGHTA, CDR2 FQGTGA. V lost 0 bases and J 8 bases, leaving 20 bases between the germline ends. The CDR3 protein is CASSLTRSSNAETNVLTF. CDR3 nucleotide sequence: TGTGCCAGCAGCTTAACTCGGTCCTCGAATGCTGAGACCAACGTCCTGACTTTC.

The chain has TRBV11-2 and TRBJ2-5; D gene unclear. This CDR3 is 16 amino acids long. The V and J ends lost 3 bases and 0 bases respectively, with 14 bases between them. Germline lookup yields CDR1 SGHAT and CDR2 FQNNGV. In nucleotides, the CDR3 is TGTGCCAGCAGCTTCCGCCCGTCAGCGTACCAAGAGACCCAGTACTTC. It yields the protein CASSFRPSAYQETQYF.